The present entry profiles one T cell receptor (beta chain) with its context. CDR1 SGHDT and CDR2 YYEEEE come from the germline V gene. V dropped 2 bases and J dropped 5; count of bases not matched to a gene: 3. The CDR3 has 14 residues. The data are from a study of shared T cell receptors in the human thymus. Clones were sequenced by immunoSEQ multiplex PCR, and TCRdb holds only the in-frame ones, with some missing. The sample yields 500,000 to 850,000 clones, roughly 86% seen once. These data also formed part of another study, on human thymus T cells. This second study notes: Resections from corrective heart surgery supplied the thymus tissue.

The sequence came from a boy younger than two with a congenital heart defect. J is TRBJ1-5 and V is TRBV5-6; 8 bases are shared with TRBD1. The sequenced sample was thymocytes. CDR3 DNA sequence: TGTGCCAGCAGCTTTGGACAGGGTTATCAGCCCCAGCATTTT. This sequence encodes CASSFGQGYQPQHF.